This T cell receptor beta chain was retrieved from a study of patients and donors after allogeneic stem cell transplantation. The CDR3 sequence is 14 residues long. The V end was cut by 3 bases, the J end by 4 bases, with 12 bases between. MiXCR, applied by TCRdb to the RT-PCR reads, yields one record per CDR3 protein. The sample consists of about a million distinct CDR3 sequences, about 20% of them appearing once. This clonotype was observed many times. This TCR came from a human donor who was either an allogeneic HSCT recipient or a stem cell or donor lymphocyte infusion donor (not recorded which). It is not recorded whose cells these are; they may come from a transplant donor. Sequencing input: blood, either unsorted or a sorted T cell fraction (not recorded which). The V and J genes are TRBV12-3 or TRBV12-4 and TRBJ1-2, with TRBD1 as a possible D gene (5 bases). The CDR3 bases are TGTGCCAGCAGTTTTGGGGGGAAGGGCTATGGCTACACCTTC. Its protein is CASSFGGKGYGYTF.